This T cell receptor (beta chain) was found in a study of shared clonotypes between healthy human individuals (TCRdb year 2020). Looking at the study overall: The cohort included three men and a couple of women between 18 and 49 years of age. For each donor, three plates each were used for CD4 naive and CD4 memory, two plates were used for CD8 naive, and one plate was used for CD8 memory. Per donor, leukapheresis produced somewhere between about 0.94 and 9 billion PBMCs. Blood TCR repertoires of about five healthy adults were deeply sequenced to estimate repertoire size and the extent of clonotype sharing between individuals. To increase sequencing depth and limit assay-specific biases, different laboratories used diverse techniques to prepare libraries and sequence TCR repertoires.

Notes on this clone: No cognate antigen has been identified for it. No qualities accompany the bases; no much larger clone lies one base away.

Using the deep immunoSEQ assay, multiplex PCR amplified TCR CDR3 regions from genomic DNA. For each cell subset, the extracted genomic DNA was distributed evenly across all wells of several immunoSEQ 96-well plates, and each plate served as one replicate. For sorted subsets, each replicate PCR was loaded with roughly 190 ng genomic DNA, equivalent to about 30,000 T cell genomes. The purified libraries were quantified using a Qubit 3.0 fluorometer, sized with a Bioanalyzer 2100, and then quantified again using the KAPA Library Quantification kit. A separate single-read 150-cycle Illumina NextSeq 550 flow cell was used to sequence each immunoSEQ 96-well plate. Per the original workflow: Because the immunoSEQ output held only junctional sequences and lacked quality scores, the filtering could not match the filtering applied to full-length reads. Sequences were annotated with PyIR, a Python wrapper for IgBLAST v1.9, using IMGT germline references to assign V/J genes and CDR3. Reads were removed for weak V/J assignments (E-value above 1e-6), missing CDR3, stop codons, out-of-frame junctions, or ambiguous translated residues. A V3J clonotype was defined by an identical inferred V gene, J gene, and CDR3 amino acid sequence. Percentage overlap between repertoires was calculated by dividing the number of shared unique clonotypes by the size of the smaller repertoire. Richness of each repertoire was evaluated using RTK rarefaction, the Chao1 estimator, and Recon v2.1 estimates of unobserved clonotypes. Generation probabilities for all TCRbeta clonotypes obtained by the gDNA method from a few donors were computed using OLGA. Held by TCRdb, this immuneACCESS table contains in-frame sequences only and omits some clones. Under half of the omission traces to an unresolved V gene where checked; the cause of the rest is unknown. V and J calls and clone size are copied from that table; D and trimming were computed from the DNA. This sample comprises roughly 2.1 million clones, about 92% of them detected only once. The ten most abundant clones make up about 1.5% of the sample.

For the CD8 naive samples, CD45RO-negative cells were positively selected for CCR7, yielding a CD45RA+CCR7+ population from which TemRA cells were excluded. The donors were healthy, HIV-negative adults who had no recently reported acute infections or vaccinations. Every donor was a Caucasian adult living in Nashville, Tennessee, USA. Blood was collected by leukapheresis, and PBMCs were isolated by Ficoll-Histopaque density gradient centrifugation and then cryopreserved in liquid nitrogen vapor phase. Purity and quantity of every magnetically sorted T cell population were checked by analytical flow cytometry. From each sorted fraction, genomic DNA was isolated and quantified by UV absorbance on a Nanodrop 2000c. What the study reported, not specific to this receptor: Across a handful of donors, approximately 4.9% of naive CD4, approximately 3.6% of naive CD8, about 2% of memory CD4, and about 0.4% of memory CD8 clonotypes were shared. Incomplete sequencing was indicated by rarefaction of sorted-subset datasets, despite the large sequencing depth. Sampling was limited to blood, and TCR repertoires in tissue likely differ from TCR repertoires in blood. Compared with non-shared clonotypes, the clonotypes found in all four sorted-subset donors had higher generation probabilities. Based on pairwise subsampling, the degree of clonotype sharing among donors was expected to be affected by sequencing depth. The small number of donors limited the genetic and exposure-history diversity represented. Estimated clonotype richness was generally larger for naive than for memory subsets.

Reading from cysteine to phenylalanine, the CDR3 counts 13 amino acids. Only the CDR3 DNA stays, 39 bases, in frame from base 1. The germline V gene (reference sequence) specifies MNHNY as CDR1 and SVGAGI as CDR2. Trimming takes 2 bases from V and 4 bases from J, and the germline ends sit 8 bases apart. The TCR comes from a man aged 18-30 years in good health. Some clones in this sample may be carry-over from other donors' samples. The rearrangement joined TRBV6-6 to TRBJ2-5; confidence is insufficient to name the D gene. The source material was naive CD8+ T cells from PBMCs. The cell subset or site label here, explained by the study, means: CD45RA+CCR7+. The CDR3 amino acid sequence is: CASSYARSETQYF. The DNA sequence is given as TGTGCCAGCAGTTACGCCAGGTCAGAGACCCAGTACTTC.